This is a list of T cell receptor beta chains from one sample in a study of blood T cell repertoires in COVID-19. Assay: immunoSEQ multiplex PCR; the TCRdb copy retains only in-frame clones and omits some. The repertoire holds 45,000 to 55,000 clones, approximately 84% seen once, with about 4.2% in the top ten. The sequenced sample consisted of peripheral blood. These receptors were obtained from a man over 45 with active COVID-19. CDR3s include the opening cysteine and the closing phenylalanine or tryptophan. Fields, in order: clone size, J gene, V gene, D gene, CDR3 length, CDR3 DNA, CDR3 protein. A D gene is named only where the DNA matches it firmly. Not every row has a clone size; where given, it reads once, few, many or a size class.

-,TRBJ1-1,TRBV4-3,-,17,TGCGCCAGCAGCCAAGATGAAGCGGCGGGTCTGAACACTGAAGCTTTCTTT,CASSQDEAAGLNTEAFF
-,TRBJ2-5,TRBV11-1,TRBD2,16,TGTGCCAGCAGCCCCGGACTAGCGGGAAGAAGAGAGACCCAGTACTTC,CASSPGLAGRRETQYF
-,TRBJ2-7,TRBV6-5,TRBD2,14,TGTGCCAGCAGAGTTGGGGCGGGGGGATACGAGCAGTACTTC,CASRVGAGGYEQYF
-,TRBJ1-4,TRBV15,-,16,TGTGCCACCAGCAGAGATTCGACTGGGAGCGGGGAAAAACTGTTTTTT,CATSRDSTGSGEKLFF
-,TRBJ2-1,TRBV5-1,-,14,TGCGCCAGCAGCTTCTCACACTCCTACAATGAGCAGTTCTTC,CASSFSHSYNEQFF
once,TRBJ2-5,TRBV28,-,12,TGTGCCAGCAGCCGCGGGTACGAGACCCAGTACTTC,CASSRGYETQYF
-,TRBJ2-1,TRBV14,-,16,TGTGCCAGCAGCCAACCGGGAAAGGACGGATACGGTGAGCAGTTCTTC,CASSQPGKDGYGEQFF
few,TRBJ2-7,TRBV10-3,-,12,TGTGCCATCAGTCCAGGGGCTTACGAGCAGTACTTC,CAISPGAYEQYF
-,TRBJ1-2,TRBV7-9,TRBD1,12,TGTGCCAGTATAGGGGGCGCGGACGGCTACACCTTC,CASIGGADGYTF
-,TRBJ2-7,TRBV7-9,TRBD2,15,TGTGCCAGCAGCAAGACTAGCGGGGGGTACTACGAGCAGTACTTC,CASSKTSGGYYEQYF
-,TRBJ2-7,TRBV5-1,-,15,TGCGCCAGCAGCTTGGGGGCAGGGGGGTACTACGAGCAGTACTTC,CASSLGAGGYYEQYF
-,TRBJ2-2,TRBV21-1,-,19,TGTGCCAGCAGCAACGGCCCCGAGTCACAGGGTATGGTCACCGGGGAGCTGTTTTTT,CASSNGPESQGMVTGELFF
-,TRBJ1-1,TRBV6-5,-,15,TGTGCCAGCAGTCCCCTTTTTAAGCGGAACACTGAAGCTTTCTTT,CASSPLFKRNTEAFF
few,TRBJ2-1,TRBV7-2,-,15,TGTGCCAGCAGCCTCAGGGTCACGTCCTACAATGAGCAGTTCTTC,CASSLRVTSYNEQFF
-,TRBJ2-2,TRBV2,-,13,TGTGCCAGCAGTGGGCAGGGTACTGGGGAGCTGTTTTTT,CASSGQGTGELFF
-,TRBJ2-5,TRBV5-1,TRBD1,15,TGCGCCAGCAGCTTGCGGGACAGGGCCCAAGAGACCCAGTACTTC,CASSLRDRAQETQYF
-,TRBJ2-2,TRBV19,TRBD1,13,TGTGCCAGTAGTGGGACAGCAACCGGGGAGCTGTTTTTT,CASSGTATGELFF
-,TRBJ2-1,TRBV29-1,TRBD1,13,TGCAGCGCTTCGGGACAGGGCCCCAATGAGCAGTTCTTC,CSASGQGPNEQFF
-,TRBJ2-5,TRBV28,-,14,TGTGCCAGCAGCCCCGGAGGGGTCGAAGAGACCCAGTACTTC,CASSPGGVEETQYF
-,TRBJ2-7,TRBV5-6,TRBD1,17,TGTGCCAGCAGCCCCCCGGACCGGACAGGGGAGAAGTACGAGCAGTACTTC,CASSPPDRTGEKYEQYF
-,TRBJ2-5,TRBV7-9,TRBD1,12,TGTGCCACCCGGGACAGACAAGAGACCCAGTACTTC,CATRDRQETQYF
-,TRBJ1-5,TRBV3-1/TRBV3-2,-,19,TGTGCCAGCAGCCGGTCGGGGGGACGCCAAGGGGTTAGCAATCAGCCCCAGCATTTT,CASSRSGGRQGVSNQPQHF
-,TRBJ2-2,TRBV13,-,15,TGTGCCAGCAGCTCCCGCGCGGGGACGACCGGGGAGCTGTTTTTT,CASSSRAGTTGELFF
-,TRBJ2-3,TRBV4-1,TRBD2,17,TGCGCCAGCAGCCAAGACCCTAGCGGGGTTACCACAGATACGCAGTATTTT,CASSQDPSGVTTDTQYF
-,TRBJ2-5,TRBV10-3,TRBD1,15,TGTGCCATCAGTGAGAGGGCAGGGGGCCAAGAGACCCAGTACTTC,CAISERAGGQETQYF
-,TRBJ2-1,TRBV4-3,TRBD2,18,TGCGCCAGCAGCCAAGATGGGGCGGAGCGGGGGGGCTCCAATGAGCAGTTCTTC,CASSQDGAERGGSNEQFF
-,TRBJ1-1,TRBV10-3,TRBD1,17,TGTGCCATCAGAATTGGGTTACAGGGGACGGGAAACACTGAAGCTTTCTTT,CAIRIGLQGTGNTEAFF